This TCR beta chain stems from a study of brain metastases from non-small cell lung cancer. Germline CDR1 and CDR2: SNHLY and FYNNEI. This CDR3 has 14 amino acids. V shed 6 bases, J shed 1 base, and the junction held 4 bases outside the gene matches. Generated by immunoSEQ multiplex PCR, the TCRdb table keeps only in-frame clones and is missing some. Altogether 4,000 to 5,000 clones are present, approximately 80% being singletons, with the ten largest covering around 6%. The clonotype comes from a donor over 35 with non-small cell lung cancer. The chain employs TRBV2 and TRBJ1-1, with 8 bases fitting TRBD1. Source material: primary lung tumor tissue. In DNA form, the CDR3 reads TGTGCCAGCAGCCCGACAGGGGCGAACACTGAAGCTTTCTTT. Its protein is CASSPTGANTEAFF. The full variable domain, completed using reference TRBV2 and TRBJ1-1, is EPEVTQTPSHQVTQMGQEVILRCVPISNHLYFYWYRQILGQKVEFLVSFYNNEISEKSEIFDDQFSVERPDGSNFTLKIRSTKLEDSAMYFCASSPTGANTEAFFGQGTRLTVV.